The T cell receptor (beta chain) described here comes from a study of Ad26.COV2.S vaccination and SARS-CoV-2 variants. TCRdb's copy holds only in-frame clones and misses some; the assay was immunoSEQ multiplex PCR. The data show some 270,000 clones, with around nine tenths seen just once and roughly 3% held by the top ten. As to treatment: roughly 18 received Ad26.COV2.S at low or high dose, single or two shots; 5 received placebo; per-sample allocation not given. Specimens were obtained on day 63 following the first vaccine or placebo injection. This specimen was peripheral blood, taken in a trial of Ad26.COV2.S vaccine versus placebo. The sequence was obtained from a person between 18 and 65 years old who received the Ad26.COV2.S COVID-19 vaccine or a placebo.

The CDR3 loop is CASSQLTGGGSEAFF. CDR3 in DNA: TGTGCCAGCAGCCAACTAACAGGGGGCGGCTCTGAAGCTTTCTTT. The chain uses TRBV3-1 (or the pseudogene TRBV3-2) and TRBJ1-1; 9 positions match TRBD1. CDR3 length: 15 residues. The V gene end was trimmed by 2 bases and the J gene end by 6 bases; junction bases not matched to a gene: 7. CDR1 is LGHDT and CDR2 is YNNKEL in the germline V gene (reference sequence).